This TCR beta chain appears in the sequencing data of a study of spatial heterogeneity in lung cancer. Study details: Strong correlation was found between tumor-region TCR transcript counts and a T cell module score from matched bulk RNA-seq. Raw reads contained each unique TCR and UMI combination more than ten times on average.

The germline gives CDR1 MNHNS, CDR2 SASEGT. The trim removed 6 bases at V and 1 base at J, leaving 4 bases unmatched. This CDR3 region has 15 residues. TCRdb processed the 5' RACE reads anew with MiXCR; each CDR3 protein has one entry. The sample shows about 9,200 distinct CDR3 sequences, 6.5% to 9% of them seen only once. Study results and caveats: How many expanded intratumoral alpha and beta TCRs were present tracked the tumor mutation count, which was a count of nonsynonymous mutations.

Time point reported: sample taken at primary tumor resection. This clonotype was detected many times. The antigen is unknown. Source: lung tumor tissue, taken at surgery. This TCR was sampled from a male donor with early-stage non-small cell lung cancer. The V gene is TRBV6-1, the J gene TRBJ2-3; 10 nucleotides agree with TRBD1. CDR3 in amino acids: CASRTGTGGTDTQYF. The CDR3 DNA reads TGTGCCAGCAGAACCGGGACAGGGGGCACAGATACGCAGTATTTT.